This T cell receptor (beta chain) was observed in a study of T cell responses to AZD1222 COVID-19 vaccine. Sequencing used immunoSEQ multiplex PCR; TCRdb keeps in-frame clones, though not all of them. The data hold about 180,000 clones, with around 90% observed a single time. V shed 0 bases and J 6 bases; nucleotides not matched to a gene: 6. Germline V CDR1 and CDR2: MNHEY, SVGEGT. CDR3 size: 15 residues. This chain joins TRBV6-2 or TRBV6-3 and TRBJ2-5, with 8 bases that match TRBD2. The TCR sequence derives from an adult who received the AZD1222 COVID-19 vaccine. The input for sequencing was peripheral blood, taken 28 days after the second AZD1222 dose. CDR3 in amino acids: CASSYSGGAIKTQYF. Written as DNA, the CDR3 is TGTGCCAGCAGTTACTCCGGGGGGGCAATAAAGACCCAGTACTTC.